This is a list of T cell receptor beta chains from one sample in a study of OX40 agonist ivuxolimab in advanced cancers. The data were produced by immunoSEQ multiplex PCR, yet TCRdb's version contains in-frame clones alone and is incomplete. The data show 65,000 to 90,000 clones, about nine tenths seen once. The sequences come from CD4+ or CD8+ T cells sorted from blood, collected in a trial of the OX40 agonist ivuxolimab. The receptors were gathered from an adult with an advanced solid tumor such as melanoma, head and neck, liver or kidney cancer. Both conserved end residues are part of each CDR3. Fields, in order: CDR3 protein, CDR3 DNA, V gene, clone size, D gene, J gene. D genes are given only for firm matches. The size of a clone is reported for some rows only, either as once, few or many, or as a class for expanded clones.

CASSTYPNYGYTF | TGTGCCAGCAGTACGTACCCTAACTATGGCTACACCTTC | TRBV27 | . | . | TRBJ1-2
CASSLMAGGANTGELFF | TGTGCCAGCAGCTTAATGGCAGGGGGCGCGAACACCGGGGAGCTGTTTTTT | TRBV7-3 | few | TRBD1 | TRBJ2-2
CASSTRITDTQYF | TGTGCCAGTAGTACGAGGATCACAGATACGCAGTATTTT | TRBV19 | . | . | TRBJ2-3
CASSLRLAGGLANTGELFF | TGTGCCAGCAGCCTGCGACTAGCGGGGGGGCTAGCGAACACCGGGGAGCTGTTTTTT | TRBV7-9 | once | TRBD2 | TRBJ2-2
CASSEARGITDTQYF | TGTGCCAGCAGTGAAGCCCGCGGGATCACAGATACGCAGTATTTT | TRBV6-1 | . | . | TRBJ2-3
CASSLRRYSNQPQHF | TGTGCCAGCTCCCTCCGACGGTATAGCAATCAGCCCCAGCATTTT | TRBV18 | . | . | TRBJ1-5
CASSVGQGGGYTF | TGTGCCAGCAGTGTGGGCCAGGGAGGAGGCTACACCTTC | TRBV2 | . | . | TRBJ1-2
CAWSVRGEKLFF | TGTGCCTGGAGTGTACGAGGGGAAAAACTGTTTTTT | TRBV30 | . | . | TRBJ1-4
CASSTRRGVTEAFF | TGTGCCAGCAGTACCCGACGCGGGGTCACTGAAGCTTTCTTT | TRBV28 | . | . | TRBJ1-1
CASSATGRAGYTF | TGTGCCAGCAGCGCCACAGGCCGGGCTGGGTACACCTTC | TRBV2 | . | . | TRBJ1-2
CASSARLAGATDTQYF | TGTGCCAGCAGCGCGCGACTAGCGGGAGCCACAGATACGCAGTATTTT | TRBV9 | . | TRBD2 | TRBJ2-3
CAIRAGTSRNTGELFF | TGTGCCATCAGGGCAGGGACTAGCAGGAACACCGGGGAGCTGTTTTTT | TRBV10-3 | . | TRBD2 | TRBJ2-2
CASSLTTGKYEQYF | TGTGCCAGCAGTTTAACGACAGGGAAATACGAGCAGTACTTC | TRBV28 | once | TRBD1 | TRBJ2-7
CASSFTTSGRIVETQYF | TGCGCCAGCAGCTTCACGACTAGCGGGAGGATCGTGGAGACCCAGTACTTC | TRBV5-1 | . | TRBD2 | TRBJ2-5
CASSTTGLLAEQYF | TGTGCCAGTAGTACGACAGGACTCCTCGCCGAGCAGTACTTC | TRBV19 | . | . | TRBJ2-7
CASSLSPGQGRETQYF | TGTGCCAGCAGTTTATCACCGGGACAGGGGAGGGAGACCCAGTACTTC | TRBV6-6 | . | TRBD1 | TRBJ2-5
CASSLDAVPETQYF | TGTGCCAGCAGCTTGGATGCAGTCCCGGAGACCCAGTACTTC | TRBV5-5 | . | . | TRBJ2-5
CASRAGGDNEQFF | TGTGCCAGCAGAGCGGGGGGGGACAATGAGCAGTTCTTC | TRBV6-5 | . | TRBD2 | TRBJ2-1
CASIEAGAVLGTDTQYF | TGTGCCAGCATAGAGGCGGGTGCCGTGCTTGGCACAGATACGCAGTATTTT | TRBV28 | . | . | TRBJ2-3
CSAADRGQNEKLFF | TGCAGCGCTGCTGACAGGGGGCAGAATGAAAAACTGTTTTTT | TRBV29-1 | once | TRBD1 | TRBJ1-4
CASTVTGGYESETQYF | TGTGCCAGCACCGTAACAGGGGGTTATGAATCAGAGACCCAGTACTTC | TRBV7-6 | . | TRBD1 | TRBJ2-5
CDVTGIGNTIYF | TGCGACGTGACAGGGATAGGAAACACCATATATTTT | TRBV21-1 | few | . | TRBJ1-3
CASSATGGEQPQHF | TGTGCCAGTAGTGCGACAGGGGGCGAACAGCCCCAGCATTTT | TRBV19 | . | TRBD1 | TRBJ1-5
CASSASGTNYEQYF | TGCGCCAGCAGCGCCTCCGGGACTAACTACGAGCAGTACTTC | TRBV5-1 | once | TRBD2 | TRBJ2-7
CASSFGTLNTEAFF | TGTGCCAGCAGTTTTGGGACATTGAACACTGAAGCTTTCTTT | TRBV6-5 | . | . | TRBJ1-1
CASMRGTGNQPQHF | TGTGCCAGCATGAGGGGGACAGGGAATCAGCCCCAGCATTTT | TRBV2 | . | TRBD1 | TRBJ1-5
CASRQGDGYTF | TGTGCCAGCCGGCAAGGGGACGGCTACACCTTC | TRBV14 | . | . | TRBJ1-2
CASSLSPGLLKAGELFF | TGTGCCAGCAGCTTAAGCCCTGGCCTCTTAAAGGCCGGGGAGCTGTTTTTT | TRBV7-3 | . | . | TRBJ2-2
CASSDPAGIYGYTF | TGTGCCAGCAGTGACCCGGCGGGGATCTATGGCTACACCTTC | TRBV6-1 | . | . | TRBJ1-2
CASSQRTGGTEAFF | TGTGCCAGCAGCCAGCGGACAGGGGGCACTGAAGCTTTCTTT | TRBV14 | few | TRBD1 | TRBJ1-1
CASSSGTEVEAFF | TGTGCCAGCAGCTCGGGGACGGAGGTTGAAGCTTTCTTT | TRBV9 | . | . | TRBJ1-1
CASSVKTESTGELFF | TGTGCCAGCAGCGTTAAGACGGAGTCCACCGGGGAGCTGTTTTTT | TRBV9 | . | . | TRBJ2-2
CASSLFGQKDQPQHF | TGCGCCAGCAGCTTATTCGGGCAAAAAGATCAGCCCCAGCATTTT | TRBV5-1 | . | . | TRBJ1-5
CASSIGSRNIQYF | TGTGCCAGTAGTATAGGGAGCCGAAACATTCAGTACTTC | TRBV19 | . | . | TRBJ2-4
CASSFVAENEQFF | TGTGCCAGCAGCTTCGTAGCGGAAAATGAGCAGTTCTTC | TRBV13 | . | . | TRBJ2-1
CASSPEGQGAAEQYF | TGCGCCAGCAGCCCCGAGGGACAGGGGGCAGCCGAGCAGTACTTC | TRBV5-1 | . | TRBD1 | TRBJ2-7
CASSQLVAAPYEQYF | TGCGCCAGCAGCCAACTGGTTGCTGCCCCTTACGAGCAGTACTTC | TRBV4-1 | . | . | TRBJ2-7
CSAGTSGLVYNEQFF | TGCAGCGCGGGGACTAGCGGGTTGGTCTACAATGAGCAGTTCTTC | TRBV29-1 | . | TRBD2 | TRBJ2-1
CASSLNPLDNEQFF | TGTGCCAGCAGCTTAAACCCTTTAGACAATGAGCAGTTCTTC | TRBV11-3 | . | . | TRBJ2-1
CATSRGQWTEKLFF | TGTGCCACCAGCAGGGGACAGTGGACCGAAAAACTGTTTTTT | TRBV15 | . | TRBD1 | TRBJ1-4
CSVDRFSGGVGEQFF | TGCAGCGTTGATCGGTTTAGCGGGGGTGTGGGTGAGCAGTTCTTC | TRBV29-1 | . | TRBD2 | TRBJ2-1
CAWSLRGRDGYTF | TGTGCCTGGAGTTTGAGGGGGCGAGATGGCTACACCTTC | TRBV30 | . | TRBD1 | TRBJ1-2
CASSARTGQETQYF | TGTGCCAGCAGCGCAAGGACAGGGCAAGAGACCCAGTACTTC | TRBV5-4 | . | TRBD1 | TRBJ2-5
CASSHPGQGNEQFF | TGTGCCAGCAGTCACCCGGGACAGGGGAATGAGCAGTTCTTC | TRBV6-5 | . | TRBD1 | TRBJ2-1
CASSQVNTEAFF | TGTGCCAGTAGTCAAGTGAACACTGAAGCTTTCTTT | TRBV19 | few | . | TRBJ1-1
CASSHGLDSDEQFF | TGTGCCAGCAGCCACGGACTAGATTCCGATGAGCAGTTCTTC | TRBV7-3 | . | TRBD2 | TRBJ2-1
CASSWGTGQETQYF | TGCGCCAGCAGCTGGGGGACAGGACAAGAGACCCAGTACTTC | TRBV5-1 | . | TRBD1 | TRBJ2-5
CASSPSSGANSPLHF | TGTGCCAGCAGCCCCTCCTCAGGGGCCAATTCACCCCTCCACTTT | TRBV6-5 | once | . | TRBJ1-6
CASSPIQSSYEQYF | TGCGCCAGCAGCCCGATTCAAAGCTCCTACGAGCAGTACTTC | TRBV5-1 | . | . | TRBJ2-7
CATSRDRVQETQYF | TGTGCCACCAGCAGGGACCGGGTCCAAGAGACCCAGTACTTC | TRBV15 | . | . | TRBJ2-5
CASSKDTGNTIYF | TGTGCCAGCAGCAAGGATACTGGAAACACCATATATTTT | TRBV2 | once | . | TRBJ1-3
CASSLVGGDYNEQFF | TGCGCCAGCAGCTTGGTGGGAGGGGACTACAATGAGCAGTTCTTC | TRBV5-1 | . | TRBD2 | TRBJ2-1
CATSRAGTVYEQYF | TGTGCCACCAGCAGAGCCGGGACAGTCTACGAGCAGTACTTC | TRBV15 | . | TRBD1 | TRBJ2-7
CASSETSTNEKLFF | TGTGCCAGCAGTGAAACTAGCACTAATGAAAAACTGTTTTTT | TRBV6-1 | once | . | TRBJ1-4
CASSSRTSGRDYEQFF | TGTGCCAGCAGCTCCCGGACTAGCGGGAGGGACTATGAGCAGTTCTTC | TRBV11-2 | . | TRBD2 | TRBJ2-1